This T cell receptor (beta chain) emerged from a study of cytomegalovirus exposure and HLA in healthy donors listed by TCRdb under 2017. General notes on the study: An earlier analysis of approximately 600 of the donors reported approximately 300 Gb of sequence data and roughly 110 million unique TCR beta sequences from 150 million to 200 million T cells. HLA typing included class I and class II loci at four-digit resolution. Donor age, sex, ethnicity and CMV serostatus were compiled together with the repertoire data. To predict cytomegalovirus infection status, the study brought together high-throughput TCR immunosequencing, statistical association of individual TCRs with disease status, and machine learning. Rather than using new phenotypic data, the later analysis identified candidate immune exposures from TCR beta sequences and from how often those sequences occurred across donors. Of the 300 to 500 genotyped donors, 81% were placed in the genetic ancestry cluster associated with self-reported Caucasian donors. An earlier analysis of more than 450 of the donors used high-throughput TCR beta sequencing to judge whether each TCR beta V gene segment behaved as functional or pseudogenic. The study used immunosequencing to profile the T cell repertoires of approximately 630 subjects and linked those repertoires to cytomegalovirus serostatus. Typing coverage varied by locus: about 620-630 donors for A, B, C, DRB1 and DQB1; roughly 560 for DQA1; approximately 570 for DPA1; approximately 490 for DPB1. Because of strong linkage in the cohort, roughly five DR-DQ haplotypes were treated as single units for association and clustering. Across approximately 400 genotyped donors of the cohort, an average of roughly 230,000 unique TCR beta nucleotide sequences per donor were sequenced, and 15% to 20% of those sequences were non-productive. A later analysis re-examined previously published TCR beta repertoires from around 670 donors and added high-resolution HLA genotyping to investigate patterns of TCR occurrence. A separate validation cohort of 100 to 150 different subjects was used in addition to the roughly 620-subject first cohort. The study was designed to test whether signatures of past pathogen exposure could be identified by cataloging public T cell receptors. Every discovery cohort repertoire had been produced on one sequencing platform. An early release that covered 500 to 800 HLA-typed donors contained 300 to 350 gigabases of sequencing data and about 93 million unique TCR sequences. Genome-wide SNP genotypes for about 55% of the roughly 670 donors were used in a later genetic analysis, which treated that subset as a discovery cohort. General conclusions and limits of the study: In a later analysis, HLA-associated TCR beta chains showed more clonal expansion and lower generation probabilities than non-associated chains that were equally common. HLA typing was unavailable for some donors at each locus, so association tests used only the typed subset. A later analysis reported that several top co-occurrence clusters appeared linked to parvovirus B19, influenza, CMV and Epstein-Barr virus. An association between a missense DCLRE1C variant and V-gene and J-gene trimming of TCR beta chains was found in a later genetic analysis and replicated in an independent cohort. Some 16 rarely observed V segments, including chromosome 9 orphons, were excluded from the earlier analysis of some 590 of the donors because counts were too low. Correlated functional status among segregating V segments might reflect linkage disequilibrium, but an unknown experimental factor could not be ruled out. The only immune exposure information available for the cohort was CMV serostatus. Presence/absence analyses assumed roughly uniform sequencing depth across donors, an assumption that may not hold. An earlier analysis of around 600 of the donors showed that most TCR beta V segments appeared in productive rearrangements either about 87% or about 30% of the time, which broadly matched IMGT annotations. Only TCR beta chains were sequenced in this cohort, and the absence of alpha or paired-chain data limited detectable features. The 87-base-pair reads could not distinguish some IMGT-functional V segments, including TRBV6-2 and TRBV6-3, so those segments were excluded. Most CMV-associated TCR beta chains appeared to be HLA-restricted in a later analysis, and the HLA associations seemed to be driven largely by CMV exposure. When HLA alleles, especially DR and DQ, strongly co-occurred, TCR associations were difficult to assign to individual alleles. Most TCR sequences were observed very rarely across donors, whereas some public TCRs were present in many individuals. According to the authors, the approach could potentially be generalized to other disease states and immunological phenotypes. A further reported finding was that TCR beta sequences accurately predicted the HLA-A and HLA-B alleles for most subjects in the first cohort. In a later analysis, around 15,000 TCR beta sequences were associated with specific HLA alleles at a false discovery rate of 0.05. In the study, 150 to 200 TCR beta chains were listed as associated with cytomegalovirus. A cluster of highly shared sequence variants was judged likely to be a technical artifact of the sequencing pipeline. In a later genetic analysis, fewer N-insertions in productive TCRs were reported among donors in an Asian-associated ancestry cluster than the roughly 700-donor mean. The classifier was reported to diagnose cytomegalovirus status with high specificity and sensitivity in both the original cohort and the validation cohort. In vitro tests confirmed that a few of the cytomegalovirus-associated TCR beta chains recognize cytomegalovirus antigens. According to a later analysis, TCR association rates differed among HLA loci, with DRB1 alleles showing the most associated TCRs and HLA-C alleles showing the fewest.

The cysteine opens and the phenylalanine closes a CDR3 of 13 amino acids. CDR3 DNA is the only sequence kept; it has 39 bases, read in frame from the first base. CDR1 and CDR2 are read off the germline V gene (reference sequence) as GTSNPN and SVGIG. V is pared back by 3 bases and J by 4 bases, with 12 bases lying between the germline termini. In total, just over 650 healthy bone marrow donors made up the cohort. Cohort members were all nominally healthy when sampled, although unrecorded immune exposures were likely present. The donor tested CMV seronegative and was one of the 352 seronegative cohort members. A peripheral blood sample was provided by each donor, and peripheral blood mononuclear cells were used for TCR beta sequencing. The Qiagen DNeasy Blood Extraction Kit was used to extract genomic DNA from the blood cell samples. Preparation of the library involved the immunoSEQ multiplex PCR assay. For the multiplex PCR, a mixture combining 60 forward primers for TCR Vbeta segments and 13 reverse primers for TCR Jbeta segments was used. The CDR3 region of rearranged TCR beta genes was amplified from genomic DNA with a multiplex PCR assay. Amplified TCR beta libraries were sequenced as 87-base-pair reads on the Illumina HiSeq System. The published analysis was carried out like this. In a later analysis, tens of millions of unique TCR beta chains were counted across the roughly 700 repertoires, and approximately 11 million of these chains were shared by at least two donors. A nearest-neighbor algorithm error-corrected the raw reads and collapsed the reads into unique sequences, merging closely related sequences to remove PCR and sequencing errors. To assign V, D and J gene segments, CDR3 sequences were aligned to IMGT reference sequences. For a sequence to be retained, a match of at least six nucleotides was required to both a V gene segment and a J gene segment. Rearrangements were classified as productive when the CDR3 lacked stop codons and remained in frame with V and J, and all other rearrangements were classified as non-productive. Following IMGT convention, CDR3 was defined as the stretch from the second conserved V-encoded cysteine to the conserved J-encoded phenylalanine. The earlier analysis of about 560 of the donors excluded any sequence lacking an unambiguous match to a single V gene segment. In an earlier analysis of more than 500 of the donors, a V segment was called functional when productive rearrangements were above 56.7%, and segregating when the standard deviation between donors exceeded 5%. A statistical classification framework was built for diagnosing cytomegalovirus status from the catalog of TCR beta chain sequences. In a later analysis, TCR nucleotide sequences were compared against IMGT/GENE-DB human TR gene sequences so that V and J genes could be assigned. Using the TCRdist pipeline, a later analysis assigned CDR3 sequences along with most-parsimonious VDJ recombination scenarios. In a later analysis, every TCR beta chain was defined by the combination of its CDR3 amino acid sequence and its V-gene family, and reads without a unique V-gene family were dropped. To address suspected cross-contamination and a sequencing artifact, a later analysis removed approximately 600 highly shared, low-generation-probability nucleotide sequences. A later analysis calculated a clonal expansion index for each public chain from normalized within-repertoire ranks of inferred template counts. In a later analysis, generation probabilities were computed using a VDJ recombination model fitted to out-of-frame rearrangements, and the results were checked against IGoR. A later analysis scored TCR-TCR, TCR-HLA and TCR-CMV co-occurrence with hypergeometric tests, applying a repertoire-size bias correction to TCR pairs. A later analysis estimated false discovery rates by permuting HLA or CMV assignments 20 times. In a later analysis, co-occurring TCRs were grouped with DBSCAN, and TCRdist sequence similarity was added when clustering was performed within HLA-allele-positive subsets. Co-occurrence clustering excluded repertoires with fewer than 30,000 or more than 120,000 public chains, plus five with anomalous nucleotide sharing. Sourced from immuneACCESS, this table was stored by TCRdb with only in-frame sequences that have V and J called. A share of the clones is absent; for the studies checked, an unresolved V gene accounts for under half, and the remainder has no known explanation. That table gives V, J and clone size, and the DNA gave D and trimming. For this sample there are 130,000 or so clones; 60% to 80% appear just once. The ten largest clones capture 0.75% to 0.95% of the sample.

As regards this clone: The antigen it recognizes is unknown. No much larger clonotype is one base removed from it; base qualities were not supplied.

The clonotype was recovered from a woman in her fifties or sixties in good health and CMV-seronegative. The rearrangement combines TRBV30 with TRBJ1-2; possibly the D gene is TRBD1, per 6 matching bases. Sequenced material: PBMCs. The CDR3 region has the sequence CAWSPGDAYGYTF. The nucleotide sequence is TGTGCCTGGAGCCCAGGGGATGCCTATGGCTACACCTTC.